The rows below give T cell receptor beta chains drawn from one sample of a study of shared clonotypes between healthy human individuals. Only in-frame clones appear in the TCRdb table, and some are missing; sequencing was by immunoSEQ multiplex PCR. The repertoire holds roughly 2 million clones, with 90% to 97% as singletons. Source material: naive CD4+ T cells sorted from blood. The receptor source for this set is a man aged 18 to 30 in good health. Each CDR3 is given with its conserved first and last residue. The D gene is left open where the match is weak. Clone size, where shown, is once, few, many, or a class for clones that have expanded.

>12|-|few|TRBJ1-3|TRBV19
CASSSVGNTIYF
TGTGCCAGTAGTAGTGTCGGGAACACCATATATTTT
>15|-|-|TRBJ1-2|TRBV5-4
CASSLGDGGYYGYTF
TGTGCCAGCAGCTTGGGGGATGGCGGGTACTATGGCTACACCTTC
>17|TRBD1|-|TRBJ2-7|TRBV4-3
CASSQHTGGFSSYEQYF
TGCGCCAGCAGCCAACATACAGGGGGATTTAGCTCCTACGAGCAGTACTTC
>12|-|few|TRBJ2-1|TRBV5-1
CASSLTGNEQFF
TGCGCCAGCAGCTTGACGGGCAATGAGCAGTTCTTC
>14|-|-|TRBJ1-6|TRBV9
CASSVGTHNSPLHF
TGTGCCAGCAGCGTAGGAACCCATAATTCACCCCTCCACTTT
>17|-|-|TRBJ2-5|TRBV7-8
CASSFSLAVGVGETQYF
TGTGCCAGCAGCTTTTCTTTAGCGGTGGGCGTAGGAGAGACCCAGTACTTC
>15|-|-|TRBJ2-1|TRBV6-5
CASSSRRVVMNEQFF
TGTGCCAGCAGTTCTCGACGGGTTGTTATGAATGAGCAGTTCTTC
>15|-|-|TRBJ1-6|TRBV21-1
CASRTGARGDSPLHF
TGTGCCAGCAGGACAGGGGCCAGGGGGGATTCACCCCTCCACTTT
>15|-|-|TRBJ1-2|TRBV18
CASTSVVGTNYGYTF
TGTGCCAGCACGTCGGTGGTAGGCACTAACTATGGCTACACCTTC
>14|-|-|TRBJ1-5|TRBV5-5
CASSFEGRSQPQHF
TGTGCCAGCAGCTTCGAGGGGCGGAGTCAGCCCCAGCATTTT
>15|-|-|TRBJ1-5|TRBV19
CASSIDLTGRLPQHF
TGTGCCAGTAGTATAGATCTTACGGGACGGCTGCCCCAGCATTTT
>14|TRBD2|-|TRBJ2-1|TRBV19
CASSIRERGDEQFF
TGTGCCAGTAGTATAAGAGAGCGGGGGGATGAGCAGTTCTTC
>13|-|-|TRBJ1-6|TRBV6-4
CASRTGESTPLHF
TGTGCCAGCCGAACCGGGGAATCAACACCCCTCCACTTT
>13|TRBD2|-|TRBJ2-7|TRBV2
CASRLAGTREQYF
TGTGCCAGCAGGCTAGCGGGGACCCGCGAGCAGTACTTC
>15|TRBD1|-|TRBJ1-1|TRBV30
CAWSVWDRLNTEAFF
TGTGCCTGGAGTGTGTGGGACAGGCTGAACACTGAAGCTTTCTTT
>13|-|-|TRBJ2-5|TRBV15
CATSRALEETQYF
TGTGCCACCAGCAGAGCCCTGGAAGAGACCCAGTACTTC
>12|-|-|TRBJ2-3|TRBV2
CASMGSTDTQYF
TGTGCCAGCATGGGCTCCACAGATACGCAGTATTTT
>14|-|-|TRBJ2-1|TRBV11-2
CASSLDRVFNEQFF
TGTGCCAGCAGCTTAGACAGGGTCTTCAATGAGCAGTTCTTC
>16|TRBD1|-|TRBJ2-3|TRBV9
CASSVAGTGGTDTQYF
TGTGCCAGCAGCGTAGCCGGGACAGGGGGCACAGATACGCAGTATTTT
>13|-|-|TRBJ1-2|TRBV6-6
CASTQGRRGGYTF
TGTGCCAGCACCCAGGGACGCAGGGGTGGCTACACCTTC
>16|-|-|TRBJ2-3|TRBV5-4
CASSLGGGGPTDTQYF
TGTGCCAGCAGCTTGGGGGGTGGCGGTCCCACAGATACGCAGTATTTT
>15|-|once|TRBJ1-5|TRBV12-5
CASGQDSQGNQPQHF
TGTGCTAGCGGTCAAGACAGCCAGGGCAATCAGCCCCAGCATTTT
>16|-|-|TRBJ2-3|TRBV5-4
CASSDAQVRSTDTQYF
TGTGCCAGCAGCGATGCACAGGTCCGAAGCACAGATACGCAGTATTTT
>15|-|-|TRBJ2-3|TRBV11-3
CASSPHGTSTDTQYF
TGTGCCAGCAGTCCACACGGTACCAGCACAGATACGCAGTATTTT
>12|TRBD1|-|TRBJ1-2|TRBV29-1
CSVRQGDYGYTF
TGCAGCGTCCGACAGGGAGATTATGGCTACACCTTC
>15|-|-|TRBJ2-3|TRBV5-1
CASSLDWRGTDTQYF
TGCGCCAGCAGCTTGGATTGGAGGGGCACAGATACGCAGTATTTT
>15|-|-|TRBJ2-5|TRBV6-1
CASSEAWDWPETQYF
TGTGCCAGCAGTGAAGCATGGGACTGGCCAGAGACCCAGTACTTC
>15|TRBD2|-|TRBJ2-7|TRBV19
CASSSRGSGTYEQYF
TGTGCCAGTAGTAGCCGGGGTAGCGGGACCTACGAGCAGTACTTC
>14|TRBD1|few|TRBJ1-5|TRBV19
CASSTDRGNQPQHF
TGTGCCAGTAGTACCGACAGGGGAAATCAGCCCCAGCATTTT
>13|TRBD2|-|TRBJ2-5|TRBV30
CAWSNIAGETQYF
TGTGCCTGGAGTAATATAGCGGGAGAGACCCAGTACTTC
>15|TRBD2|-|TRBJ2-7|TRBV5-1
CASSDPGLADYEQYF
TGCGCCAGCAGCGATCCGGGACTAGCGGACTACGAGCAGTACTTC
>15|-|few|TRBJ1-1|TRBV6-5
CASSYSRQGRTEAFF
TGTGCCAGCAGTTACTCGAGGCAGGGGAGGACTGAAGCTTTCTTT
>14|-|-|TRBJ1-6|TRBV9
CASSVDQGYSPLHF
TGTGCCAGCAGCGTGGACCAGGGATATTCACCCCTCCACTTT
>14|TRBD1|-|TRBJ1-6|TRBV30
CAWSVQQGDPPLHF
TGTGCCTGGAGTGTTCAACAGGGGGATCCACCCCTCCACTTT
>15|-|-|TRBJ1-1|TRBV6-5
CASSYSRAHRAEAFF
TGTGCCAGCAGTTACTCCCGGGCCCACCGCGCTGAAGCTTTCTTT
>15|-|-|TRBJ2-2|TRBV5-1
CASSPGTPIGGELFF
TGCGCCAGCAGTCCCGGGACACCCATTGGAGGGGAGCTGTTTTTT
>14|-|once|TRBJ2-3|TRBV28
CASSLPRRTNTQYF
TGTGCCAGCAGTTTACCCCGGAGGACAAATACGCAGTATTTT
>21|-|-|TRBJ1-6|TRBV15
CATSRDLTRSWGPGSDSPLHF
TGTGCCACCAGCAGAGATCTCACCAGATCTTGGGGCCCCGGCTCGGATTCACCCCTCCACTTT
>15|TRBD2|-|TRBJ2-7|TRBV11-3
CASSLRSGLGYEQYF
TGTGCCAGCAGCCTCCGTTCGGGACTAGGCTACGAGCAGTACTTC
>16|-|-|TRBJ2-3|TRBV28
CASSSLGAVGTDTQYF
TGTGCCAGCAGTTCCCTTGGGGCGGTGGGCACAGATACGCAGTATTTT
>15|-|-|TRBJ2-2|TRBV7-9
CASSLVGQDTGELFF
TGTGCCAGCAGCTTAGTGGGACAAGACACCGGGGAGCTGTTTTTT
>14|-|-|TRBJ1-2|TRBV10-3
CAISGTASNYGYTF
TGTGCCATCAGTGGGACGGCCTCCAACTATGGCTACACCTTC
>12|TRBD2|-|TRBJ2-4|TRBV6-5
CASKKLAGVWYF
TGTGCCAGCAAAAAACTAGCGGGGGTTTGGTACTTC
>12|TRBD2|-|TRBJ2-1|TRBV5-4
CASLREEGEQFF
TGTGCCAGCCTCCGGGAGGAGGGCGAGCAGTTCTTC
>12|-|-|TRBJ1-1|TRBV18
CASSPRVTEAFF
TGTGCCAGCTCACCACGAGTCACTGAAGCTTTCTTT
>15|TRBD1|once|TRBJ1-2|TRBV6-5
CASSPGTDAPYGYTF
TGTGCCAGCAGTCCCGGGACAGACGCTCCCTATGGCTACACCTTC
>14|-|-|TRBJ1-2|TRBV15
CATSRESGVVGYTF
TGTGCCACCAGCAGAGAATCGGGGGTGGTAGGCTACACCTTC
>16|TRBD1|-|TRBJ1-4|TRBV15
CATSRDSGGGSEKLFF
TGTGCCACCAGCAGAGATTCAGGGGGCGGAAGCGAAAAACTGTTTTTT
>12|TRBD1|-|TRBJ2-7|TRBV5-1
CASSRDRAEQYF
TGCGCCAGCAGCCGGGACAGGGCCGAGCAGTACTTC
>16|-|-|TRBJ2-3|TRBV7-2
CASSLVGQGYTDTQYF
TGTGCCAGCAGCTTAGTCGGGCAGGGGTACACAGATACGCAGTATTTT